Listed here are 29 T cell receptor beta chains from one sample, sequenced in a study of shared clonotypes between healthy human individuals (dated by TCRdb to about 2020). The receptor library was made with the immunoSEQ multiplex PCR assay. TCRdb holds this immuneACCESS table with in-frame rearrangements only. Some clones are missing; in checked studies, unresolved V genes explain under half, and the rest has no known cause. Here the sample has a few million clones; 85% to 95% occur a single time. The ten most abundant clones make up about 0.39% of the sample. Sample: naive CD4+ T cells from PBMCs. Taken with the paper, the label for cell subset or site translates to: CD45RA+ positively selected. The receptors were sampled from a man aged 18 to 35 in good health. Some clones in this sample may be carry-over from other donors' samples.

J is TRBJ1-1 and V is TRBV28; D unresolved. The length of the CDR3 is 13 residues. V gave up 2 bases and J gave up 8 bases, with 12 bases separating them. The V gene's germline CDR1 is MDHEN and CDR2 SYDVKM. The CDR3 loop is CASSLRGPGEAFF. The CDR3 region has the DNA TGTGCCAGCAGTTTACGAGGGCCCGGGGAAGCTTTCTTT.

V and J are TRBV14 and TRBJ1-4; the D is unclear. The CDR3 consists of 13 residues. The V and J ends lost 4 bases and 7 bases respectively, with 10 bases between them. CDR1 is SGHDN and CDR2 is FVKESK in the germline V gene. As DNA, the CDR3 is TGTGCCAGCAGCCTTCAGGAGGGTGAAAAACTGTTTTTT. Protein product: CASSLQEGEKLFF.

This clone was detected once. The chain is built from TRBV11-2 and TRBJ2-7; 10 nucleotides match TRBD2. The V and J ends lost 4 bases and 4 bases, in that order; junction bases with no gene match: 7. Germline V lookup: CDR1 SGHAT, CDR2 FQNNGV. This CDR3 region has 15 residues. The CDR3 loop is CASSSPGTSDYEQYF. The CDR3 coding sequence is TGTGCCAGCAGCTCCCCCGGGACTAGCGATTACGAGCAGTACTTC.

The rearrangement joins TRBV30 to TRBJ2-7; D remains unclear. Trimming took 0 bases from V and 3 from J, leaving 6 bases between them. CDR1 and CDR2 from the germline V gene are GTSNPN and SVGIG (reference sequence). The CDR3 extends over 12 amino acids. Here the CDR3 reads CAWSVNIYEQYF. CDR3 DNA sequence: TGTGCCTGGAGTGTAAACATCTACGAGCAGTACTTC.

The rearrangement joins TRBV27 to TRBJ1-1; D not certain. Per the germline V gene, CDR1 is MNHEY and CDR2 is SMNVEV (reference sequence). Between the trimmed V and J ends, which lost 9 bases and 4 bases, there was a span of 18 bases. This CDR3 has 14 amino acids. Here the CDR3 reads CASDFVLVGTEAFF. The CDR3 DNA reads as TGTGCCAGTGACTTCGTCTTAGTCGGCACTGAAGCTTTCTTT.

The gene calls are TRBV7-2 and TRBJ2-7; 8 positions agree with TRBD1. J gave up 5 bases and V 5 bases, and 17 bases lay outside the gene matches. CDR3 length equals 17 residues. Germline V gene data show CDR1 as SGHTA and CDR2 as FQGNSA. The CDR3 sequence is CASSPSTGTGIAHEQYF. CDR3 DNA sequence: TGTGCCAGCAGCCCGAGCACCGGGACAGGTATCGCCCACGAGCAGTACTTC.

This chain links TRBV7-3 with TRBJ2-2, with D perhaps matching TRBD1 or TRBD2 (6 bases each). The V end lost 1 base, the J end lost 0 bases, and 9 bases lay between the germline ends. Looked up from germline, CDR1 is SGHTA and CDR2 is FQGTGA. The CDR3 has 16 residues. The CDR3 loop is CASSLIGGANTGELFF. CDR3 nucleotides: TGTGCCAGCAGCTTAATCGGGGGCGCGAACACCGGGGAGCTGTTTTTT.

The chain links TRBV6-4 to TRBJ2-2; 7 bases are a match to TRBD2. V dropped 4 bases and J dropped 2; count of bases not matched to a gene: 4. This CDR3 has 15 residues. Germline V gene data show CDR1 as MRHNA and CDR2 as SNTAGT. CDR3 sequence (DNA): TGTGCCAGCAGTGTGGAGCGGGGCAACACCGGGGAGCTGTTTTTT. It codes for CASSVERGNTGELFF.

V gene TRBV7-8 combines with J gene TRBJ1-5; a possible D gene is TRBD1 (5 bases). Trimming took off 0 bases at V and 0 bases at J, with 15 bases between the two ends. This CDR3 is built from 18 residues. Germline values: CDR1 SGHVS, CDR2 FQNEAQ. CDR3 coding DNA: TGTGCCAGCAGCTTAGCTTTCGACAGAATGAATAGCAATCAGCCCCAGCATTTT. This gives the protein CASSLAFDRMNSNQPQHF.

The chain combines TRBV19 with TRBJ2-1; 11 bases line up with TRBD1. The CDR3 length is 17 residues. Germline CDR1 and CDR2: LNHDA and SQIVND (reference sequence). V was clipped by 0 bases and J by 7 bases; unmatched bases: 8. Here the CDR3 reads CASSIDPPGQGVNEQFF. CDR3 in DNA: TGTGCCAGTAGTATAGATCCGCCGGGACAGGGGGTTAATGAGCAGTTCTTC. Supplemented by reference TRBV19 and TRBJ2-1, the full variable domain reads DGGITQSPKYLFRKEGQNVTLSCEQNLNHDAMYWYRQDPGQGLRLIYYSQIVNDFQKGDIAEGYSVSREKKESFPLTVTSAQKNPTAFYLCASSIDPPGQGVNEQFFGPGTRLTVL.

V and J are TRBV6-6 and TRBJ2-7; 9 bases match TRBD1. The CDR3 spans 14 residues. Germline CDR1 MNHNY, CDR2 SVGAGI (reference sequence). With 4 bases clipped from V and 2 bases from J, the junction kept 3 bases outside the gene matches. CDR3 sequence: CASSSGTGPYEQYF. Written as DNA, the CDR3 is TGTGCCAGCAGTTCCGGGACAGGGCCCTACGAGCAGTACTTC.

The CDR3 nucleotides read TGTGCCAGCTCACTCGACAGACAGACAGATACGCAGTATTTT. This encodes CASSLDRQTDTQYF. The J gene is TRBJ2-3, the V gene TRBV18, with D tentatively TRBD1 (5 bases). Trimming took 4 bases from V and 3 from J, leaving 11 bases between them. This CDR3 is built from 14 residues. Germline assignment: CDR1 KGHSH and CDR2 LQKENI. Together with reference TRBV18 and TRBJ2-3, the CDR3 gives the full variable domain: NAGVMQNPRHLVRRRGQEARLRCSPMKGHSHVYWYRQLPEEGLKFMVYLQKENIIDESGMPKERFSAEFPKEGPSILRIQQVVRGDSAAYFCASSLDRQTDTQYFGPGTRLTVL.

The rearrangement links TRBV7-2 to TRBJ1-2, with D possibly being TRBD1 (6 bases). The V and J ends lost 10 bases and 0 bases respectively, with 15 bases between them. Germline CDR1 reads SGHTA; CDR2 reads FQGNSA. The CDR3 runs 14 residues. The DNA of the CDR3 is TGTGCCACTAGCACCGGACAGACTAACTATGGCTACACCTTC. It specifies CATSTGQTNYGYTF.

This clone was seen a single time. This same CDR3 is encoded by further DNA sequences in the sample. The rearrangement uses TRBV7-3 and TRBJ2-2, with unresolved D. The germline gives CDR1 SGHTA, CDR2 FQGTGA. The CDR3 consists of 14 residues. V was pared by 0 bases and J by 6 bases, with 8 bases between. CDR3 loop: CASSLTAGSGELFF. The CDR3 DNA reads as TGTGCCAGCAGCTTAACCGCCGGGTCCGGGGAGCTGTTTTTT. The whole variable domain, filled in from reference TRBV7-3 and TRBJ2-2, reads GAGVSQTPSNKVTEKGKYVELRCDPISGHTALYWYRQSLGQGPEFLIYFQGTGAADDSGLPNDRFFAVRPEGSVSTLKIQRTERGDSAVYLCASSLTAGSGELFFGEGSRLTVL.

V gene TRBV6-5 combines with J gene TRBJ1-6; D call uncertain. The CDR3 is made up of 16 amino acids. The germline gives CDR1 MNHEY, CDR2 SVGAGI. Trimming cost V 0 bases and J 6 bases, with 12 bases left between them. CDR3 DNA: TGTGCCAGCAGTTACTCGTCAGGCTCGGGTAATTCACCCCTCCACTTT. Its translation: CASSYSSGSGNSPLHF.

This clone showed up just once. The V and J genes are TRBV7-9 and TRBJ2-3; D possibly corresponds to TRBD1 (5 bases). CDR3 length: 16 residues. Germline CDR1 is SEHNR and CDR2 is FQNEAQ (reference sequence). V shed 1 base and J shed 2 bases, with 13 bases lying between them. DNA of the CDR3: TGTGCCAGCAGCTTAGAAGGCAGGGTTTCCACAGATACGCAGTATTTT. This codes for CASSLEGRVSTDTQYF.

This clone was recorded a few times. The CDR3 sequence is CASSPSYEPQPQHF. For the CDR3, the DNA is TGTGCCAGCTCACCAAGTTATGAACCTCAGCCCCAGCATTTT. The chain combines TRBV18 with TRBJ1-5, with D uncertain. V lost 2 bases and J 6 bases, leaving 11 bases between the germline ends. CDR1 KGHSH and CDR2 LQKENI come from the germline V gene. This CDR3 region has 14 residues.

The CDR3 reads CASSPVGSSRDTQYF. The CDR3 nucleotides are TGTGCCAGCAGCCCGGTGGGTAGTTCAAGAGATACGCAGTATTTT. The chain recombines TRBV5-4 with TRBJ2-3; D gene unclear. CDR3 size: 15 residues. V shed 4 bases and J shed 5 bases, with 17 bases lying between them. CDR1 and CDR2 from the germline V gene are SGHNT and YYREEE (reference sequence). Using reference TRBV5-4 and TRBJ2-3 for the parts outside the CDR3, the full variable domain is ETGVTQSPTHLIKTRGQQVTLRCSSQSGHNTVSWYQQALGQGPQFIFQYYREEENGRGNFPPRFSGLQFPNYSSELNVNALELDDSALYLCASSPVGSSRDTQYFGPGTRLTVL.

The chain employs TRBV11-3 and TRBJ1-3; D unclear. The germline gives CDR1 SGHNT, CDR2 YENEEA. The ends were cut back, 5 bases at V and 2 bases at J, with 7 bases in the middle. There are 13 residues in the CDR3. CDR3 bases: TGTGCCAGCAGCCAATCCCCTGGAAACACCATATATTTT. Its translation is CASSQSPGNTIYF. Variable domain in full (rest from reference TRBV11-3 and TRBJ1-3): EAGVVQSPRYKIIEKKQPVAFWCNPISGHNTLYWYLQNLGQGPELLIRYENEEAVDDSQLPKDRFSAERLKGVDSTLKIQPAELGDSAVYLCASSQSPGNTIYFGEGSWLTVV.

This clone was seen a single time. This chain links TRBV7-2 with TRBJ2-2; D perhaps matches TRBD2 (5 bases). Trimming took 4 bases from V and 5 from J, leaving 8 bases between them. In germline, CDR1 is SGHTA, CDR2 FQGNSA. The CDR3 runs to 13 residues. CDR3 nucleotides: TGTGCCAGCAGCTCGACTAAGACCGGGGAGCTGTTTTTT. It codes for CASSSTKTGELFF.

This clone was detected only once. J is TRBJ1-1 and V is TRBV19, with D unclear. The CDR3 is 12 residues long. The germline V gene encodes CDR1 LNHDA and CDR2 SQIVND (reference sequence). V gave up 3 bases and J gave up 12 bases, with 14 bases separating them. For the CDR3, the DNA is TGTGCCAGTAGTATTCCGTTAACCAGGCCTTTCTTT. As protein: CASSIPLTRPFF.

The CDR3 sequence: CASSGKTGGDYGYTF. In DNA form, the CDR3 reads TGTGCCAGCAGTGGGAAGACAGGGGGCGACTATGGCTACACCTTC. The chain is built from TRBV6-6 and TRBJ1-2; 10 nucleotides match TRBD1. Germline-derived CDR1 and CDR2 are MNHNY and SVGAGI (reference sequence). There are 15 residues in the CDR3. With V trimmed by 5 bases and J by 3 bases, 6 bases remained unmatched.

This chain joins TRBV18 and TRBJ2-2, with D possibly called TRBD1 or TRBD2 (5 bases each). V was cut by 6 bases and J by 0 bases, with 11 bases left in between. CDR3 length equals 15 residues. Germline V lookup: CDR1 KGHSH, CDR2 LQKENI. Written as DNA, the CDR3 is TGTGCCAGCTCGTTCGGGACCGCGAACACCGGGGAGCTGTTTTTT. This sequence encodes CASSFGTANTGELFF.

V usage is TRBV9 and J usage is TRBJ2-5; 10 nucleotides line up with TRBD2. The germline V gene encodes CDR1 SGDLS and CDR2 YYNGEE. Losses at the gene ends were 0 bases for V and 5 bases for J; bases not matched to a gene: 4. This CDR3 is built from 15 residues. The CDR3 spells CASSVGPSGSETQYF. The CDR3 nucleotides are TGTGCCAGCAGCGTAGGCCCTAGCGGGAGTGAGACCCAGTACTTC.

The gene calls are TRBV30 and TRBJ2-7, with TRBD2 as a possible D gene (7 bases). V shed 4 bases and J shed 6 bases, with 22 bases lying between them. This CDR3 is built from 15 residues. CDR1 and CDR2 from the germline V gene are GTSNPN and SVGIG (reference sequence). The CDR3 reads CAWMYGGLLTLEQYF. CDR3 DNA: TGTGCCTGGATGTACGGGGGGCTTCTTACCCTCGAGCAGTACTTC.

This chain uses TRBV28 with TRBJ2-2; D is possibly TRBD2 (5 bases). Trimming cost V 7 bases and J 4 bases, with 13 bases left between them. CDR1 is MDHEN, CDR2 SYDVKM, per germline. This CDR3 is built from 14 residues. CDR3 nucleotides: TGTGCCAGCAAGGAGCGGACCTTCACCGGGGAGCTGTTTTTT. This encodes CASKERTFTGELFF.

This chain uses TRBV9 with TRBJ1-1; no clear D. CDR3 length: 14 residues. CDR1 is SGDLS, CDR2 YYNGEE, per germline. V dropped 4 bases and J dropped 1 base, with 11 bases sitting between them. This chain's CDR3 is CASSLAKGNTEAFF. Here the CDR3 DNA reads TGTGCCAGCAGCCTAGCCAAGGGGAACACTGAAGCTTTCTTT.

This clone was seen once. The chain couples TRBV5-6 to TRBJ2-4, with D maybe TRBD1 (6 bases). Per the germline V gene, CDR1 is SGHDT and CDR2 is YYEEEE. This CDR3 is built from 14 residues. Trimming cost V 1 base and J 3 bases, with 8 bases left between them. In nucleotides, the CDR3 is TGTGCCAGCAGCTTGAACAGGGTCAAAAACATTCAGTACTTC. Amino acid sequence: CASSLNRVKNIQYF.

The gene calls are TRBV11-1 and TRBJ1-3, with D uncertain. The CDR3 is made up of 16 amino acids. The germline V gene encodes CDR1 SGHAT and CDR2 FQDESV (reference sequence). The V gene lost 2 bases and the J gene lost 0 bases, with 11 bases spanning the gap. Here the CDR3 DNA reads TGTGCCAGCAGCTTATTAGGATACGGCTCTGGAAACACCATATATTTT. Amino acid sequence: CASSLLGYGSGNTIYF.